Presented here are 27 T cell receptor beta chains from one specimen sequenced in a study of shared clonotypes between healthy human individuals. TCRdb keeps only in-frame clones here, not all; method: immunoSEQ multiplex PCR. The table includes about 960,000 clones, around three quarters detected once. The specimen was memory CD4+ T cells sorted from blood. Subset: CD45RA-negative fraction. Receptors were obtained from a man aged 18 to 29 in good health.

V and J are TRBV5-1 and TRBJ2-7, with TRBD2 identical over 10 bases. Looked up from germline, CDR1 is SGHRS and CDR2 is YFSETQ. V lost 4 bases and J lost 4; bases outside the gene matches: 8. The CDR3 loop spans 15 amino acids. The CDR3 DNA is TGCGCCAGCAGCCTGGGGACTAGCGAAGTTTACGAGCAGTACTTC. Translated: CASSLGTSEVYEQYF.

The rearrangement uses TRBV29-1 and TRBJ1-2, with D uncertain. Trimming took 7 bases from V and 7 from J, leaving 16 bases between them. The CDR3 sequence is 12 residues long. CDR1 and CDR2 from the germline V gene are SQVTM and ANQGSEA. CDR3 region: CSAPGQFFGYTF. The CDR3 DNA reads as TGCAGCGCTCCTGGGCAGTTCTTTGGCTACACCTTC. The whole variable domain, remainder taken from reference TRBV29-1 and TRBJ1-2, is SAVISQKPSRDICQRGTSLTIQCQVDSQVTMMFWYRQQPGQSLTLIATANQGSEATYESGFVIDKFPISRPNLTFSTLTVSNMSPEDSSIYLCSAPGQFFGYTFGSGTRLTVV.

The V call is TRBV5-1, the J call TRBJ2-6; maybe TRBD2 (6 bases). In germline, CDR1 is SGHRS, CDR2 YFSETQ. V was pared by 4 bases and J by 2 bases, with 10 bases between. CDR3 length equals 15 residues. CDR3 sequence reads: CASSRTGAGANVLTF. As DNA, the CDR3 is TGCGCCAGCAGCCGGACGGGAGCTGGGGCCAACGTCCTGACTTTC. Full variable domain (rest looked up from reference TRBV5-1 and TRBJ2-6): KAGVTQTPRYLIKTRGQQVTLSCSPISGHRSVSWYQQTPGQGLQFLFEYFSETQRNKGNFPGRFSGRQFSNSRSEMNVSTLELGDSALYLCASSRTGAGANVLTFGAGSRLTVL.

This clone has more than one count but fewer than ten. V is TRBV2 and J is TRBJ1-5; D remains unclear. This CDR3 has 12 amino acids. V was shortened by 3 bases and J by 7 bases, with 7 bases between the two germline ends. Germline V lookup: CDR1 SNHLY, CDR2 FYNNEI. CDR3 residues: CASSDPGQPQHF. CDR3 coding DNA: TGTGCCAGCAGTGACCCTGGCCAGCCCCAGCATTTT.

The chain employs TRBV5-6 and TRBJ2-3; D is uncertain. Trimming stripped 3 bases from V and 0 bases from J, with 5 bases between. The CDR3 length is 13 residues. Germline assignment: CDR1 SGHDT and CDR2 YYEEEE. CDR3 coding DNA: TGTGCCAGCAGCTCGCATAGCACAGATACGCAGTATTTT. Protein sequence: CASSSHSTDTQYF.

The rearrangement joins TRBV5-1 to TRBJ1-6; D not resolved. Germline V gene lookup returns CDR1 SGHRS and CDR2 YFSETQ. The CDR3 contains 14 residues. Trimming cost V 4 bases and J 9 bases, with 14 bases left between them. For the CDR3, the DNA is TGCGCCAGCAGCGGTGAGGGTCTTGGTTCACCCCTCCACTTT. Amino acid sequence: CASSGEGLGSPLHF.

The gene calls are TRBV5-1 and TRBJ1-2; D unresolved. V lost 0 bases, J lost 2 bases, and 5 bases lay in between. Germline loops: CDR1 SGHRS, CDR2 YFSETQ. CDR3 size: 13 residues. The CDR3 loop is CASSLGWNYGYTF. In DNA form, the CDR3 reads TGCGCCAGCAGCTTGGGTTGGAACTATGGCTACACCTTC. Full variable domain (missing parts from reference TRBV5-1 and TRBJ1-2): KAGVTQTPRYLIKTRGQQVTLSCSPISGHRSVSWYQQTPGQGLQFLFEYFSETQRNKGNFPGRFSGRQFSNSRSEMNVSTLELGDSALYLCASSLGWNYGYTFGSGTRLTVV.

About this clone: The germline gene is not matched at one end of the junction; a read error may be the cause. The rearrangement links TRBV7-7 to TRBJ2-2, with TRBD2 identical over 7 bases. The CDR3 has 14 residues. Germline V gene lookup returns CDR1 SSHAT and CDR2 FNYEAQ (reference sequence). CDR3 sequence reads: CASSLDRGAGELFF. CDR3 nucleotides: TGTGCTAGCAGCTTAGATCGGGGGGCCGGGGAGCTGTTTTTT.

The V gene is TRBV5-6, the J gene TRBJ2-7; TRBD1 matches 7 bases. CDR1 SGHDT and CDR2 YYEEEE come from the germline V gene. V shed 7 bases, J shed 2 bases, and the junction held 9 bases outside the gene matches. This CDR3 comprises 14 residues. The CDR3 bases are TGTGCCAGCTCCAGACAGGGCCTTACCTACGAGCAGTACTTC. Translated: CASSRQGLTYEQYF.

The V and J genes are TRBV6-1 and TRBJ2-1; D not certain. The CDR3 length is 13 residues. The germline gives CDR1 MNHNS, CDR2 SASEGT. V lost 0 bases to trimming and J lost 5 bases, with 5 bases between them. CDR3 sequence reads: CASSEARHNEQFF. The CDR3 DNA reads TGTGCCAGCAGTGAAGCGAGACACAATGAGCAGTTCTTC.

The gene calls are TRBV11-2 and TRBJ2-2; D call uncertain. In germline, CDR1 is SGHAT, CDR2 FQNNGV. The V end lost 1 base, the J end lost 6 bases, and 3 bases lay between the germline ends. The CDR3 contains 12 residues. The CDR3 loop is CASSLVPGELFF. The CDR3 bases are TGTGCCAGCAGCTTAGTTCCCGGGGAGCTGTTTTTT.

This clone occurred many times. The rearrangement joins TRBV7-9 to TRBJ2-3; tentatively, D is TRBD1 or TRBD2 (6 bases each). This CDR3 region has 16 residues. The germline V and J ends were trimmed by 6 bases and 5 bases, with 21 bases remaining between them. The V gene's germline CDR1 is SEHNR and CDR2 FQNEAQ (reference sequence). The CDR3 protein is CASSPRGLSSGDTQYF. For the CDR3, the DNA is TGTGCCAGCAGTCCCCGGGGGCTATCCAGCGGAGATACGCAGTATTTT.

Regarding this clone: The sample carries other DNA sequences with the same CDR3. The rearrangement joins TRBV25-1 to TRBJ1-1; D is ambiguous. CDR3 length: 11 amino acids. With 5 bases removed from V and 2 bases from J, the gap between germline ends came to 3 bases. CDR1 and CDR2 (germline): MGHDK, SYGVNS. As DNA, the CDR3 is TGTGCCAGCAGTCTCAACACTGAAGCTTTCTTT. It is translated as CASSLNTEAFF.

This chain's CDR3 is CASSLVGGGLSGRPSEQYF. In DNA, the CDR3 is TGCGCCAGCAGCTTAGTTGGCGGGGGTCTTAGCGGGAGACCTTCCGAGCAGTACTTC. V and J are TRBV5-1 and TRBJ2-7; 9 nucleotides line up with TRBD2. Germline lookup yields CDR1 SGHRS and CDR2 YFSETQ. Unmatched junction bases numbered 21, after V lost 2 bases and J lost 6 bases. This CDR3 contains 19 residues.

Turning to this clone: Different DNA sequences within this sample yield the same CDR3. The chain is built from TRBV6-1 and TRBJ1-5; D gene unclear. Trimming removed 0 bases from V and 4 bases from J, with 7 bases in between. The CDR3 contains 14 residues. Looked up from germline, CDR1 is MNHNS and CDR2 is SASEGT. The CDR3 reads CASSEAGRNQPQHF. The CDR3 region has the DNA TGTGCCAGCAGTGAAGCAGGACGGAATCAGCCCCAGCATTTT.

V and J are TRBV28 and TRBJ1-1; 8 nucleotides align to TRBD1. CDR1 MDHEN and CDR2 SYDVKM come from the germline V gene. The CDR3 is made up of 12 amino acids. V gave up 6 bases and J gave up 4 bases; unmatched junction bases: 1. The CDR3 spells CASRDRGTEAFF. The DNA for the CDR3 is TGTGCCAGCAGAGACAGGGGCACTGAAGCTTTCTTT.

CDR3 DNA: TGTGCCAGCAGCTTAGCTACTAGCGGGGGTCTAGATACGCAGTATTTT. It translates to CASSLATSGGLDTQYF. The rearrangement joins TRBV7-9 to TRBJ2-3; 11 nucleotides line up with TRBD2. The CDR3 length is 16 residues. V shed 0 bases and J 5 bases; nucleotides not matched to a gene: 4. CDR1 and CDR2 (germline): SEHNR, FQNEAQ (reference sequence). The whole variable domain, remainder taken from reference TRBV7-9 and TRBJ2-3, is DTGVSQNPRHKITKRGQNVTFRCDPISEHNRLYWYRQTLGQGPEFLTYFQNEAQLEKSRLLSDRFSAERPKGSFSTLEIQRTEQGDSAMYLCASSLATSGGLDTQYFGPGTRLTVL.

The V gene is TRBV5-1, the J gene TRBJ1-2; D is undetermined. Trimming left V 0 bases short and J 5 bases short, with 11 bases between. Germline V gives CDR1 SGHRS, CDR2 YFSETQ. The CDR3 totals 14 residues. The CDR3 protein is CASSLVDSLYGYTF. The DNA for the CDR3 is TGCGCCAGCAGCTTGGTCGACTCTCTTTATGGCTACACCTTC.

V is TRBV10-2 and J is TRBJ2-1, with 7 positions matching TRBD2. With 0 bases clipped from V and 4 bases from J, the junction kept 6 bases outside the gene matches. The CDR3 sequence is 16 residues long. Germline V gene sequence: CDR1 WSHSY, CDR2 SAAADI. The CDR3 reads CASSESRGLHYNEQFF. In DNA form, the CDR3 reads TGCGCCAGCAGTGAGTCGAGGGGACTACATTACAATGAGCAGTTCTTC.

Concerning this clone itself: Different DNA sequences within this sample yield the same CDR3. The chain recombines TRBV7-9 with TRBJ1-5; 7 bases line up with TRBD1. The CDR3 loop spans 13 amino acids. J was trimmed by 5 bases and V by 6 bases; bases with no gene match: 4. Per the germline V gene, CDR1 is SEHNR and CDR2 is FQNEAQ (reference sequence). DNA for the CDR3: TGTGCCAGCAGTCCAACAGGGGATCAGCCCCAGCATTTT. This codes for CASSPTGDQPQHF.

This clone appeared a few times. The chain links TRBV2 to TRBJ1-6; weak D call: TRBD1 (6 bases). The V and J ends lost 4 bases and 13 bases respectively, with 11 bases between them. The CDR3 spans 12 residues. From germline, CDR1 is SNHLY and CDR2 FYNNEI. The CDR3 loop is CASSVLQGPLHF. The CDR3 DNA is TGTGCCAGCAGTGTCCTACAGGGCCCCCTCCACTTT.

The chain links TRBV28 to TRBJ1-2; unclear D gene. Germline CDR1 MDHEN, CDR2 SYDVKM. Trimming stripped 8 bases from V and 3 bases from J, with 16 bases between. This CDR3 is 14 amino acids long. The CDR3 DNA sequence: TGTGCCAGCCACCCCTCCGGGTCTCACTATGGCTACACCTTC. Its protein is CASHPSGSHYGYTF.

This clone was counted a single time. CDR3 DNA: TGCGCCAGCAGGGATCGGCTGACCACAGATACGCAGTATTTT. Translation gives CASRDRLTTDTQYF. This rearrangement joins TRBV10-2 to TRBJ2-3; D is uncertain. CDR1 is WSHSY, CDR2 SAAADI, per germline. The CDR3 totals 14 residues. The ends were cut back, 6 bases at V and 2 bases at J, with 12 bases in the middle.

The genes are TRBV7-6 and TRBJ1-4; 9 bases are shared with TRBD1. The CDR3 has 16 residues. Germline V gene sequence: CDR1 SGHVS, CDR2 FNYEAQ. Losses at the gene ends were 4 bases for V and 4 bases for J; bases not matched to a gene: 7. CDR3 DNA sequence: TGTGCCAGCAGCTGGACAGGGGCACCCATTAATGAAAAACTGTTTTTT. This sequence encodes CASSWTGAPINEKLFF.

The CDR3 is CASSLGRPNYNEQFF. Written as DNA, the CDR3 is TGTGCCAGCAGCCTGGGTAGGCCTAATTACAATGAGCAGTTCTTC. The chain recombines TRBV14 with TRBJ2-1; D ambiguous. V lost 4 bases and J 4 bases, leaving 14 bases between the germline ends. In germline, CDR1 is SGHDN, CDR2 FVKESK. The CDR3 is 15 residues long.

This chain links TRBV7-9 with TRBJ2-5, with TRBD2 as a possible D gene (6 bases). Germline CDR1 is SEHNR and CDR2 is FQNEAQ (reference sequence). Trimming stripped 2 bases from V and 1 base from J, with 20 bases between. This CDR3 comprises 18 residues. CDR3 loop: CASSLPPGGSGTQETQYF. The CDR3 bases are TGTGCCAGCAGCTTACCTCCCGGGGGTAGCGGAACCCAAGAGACCCAGTACTTC.

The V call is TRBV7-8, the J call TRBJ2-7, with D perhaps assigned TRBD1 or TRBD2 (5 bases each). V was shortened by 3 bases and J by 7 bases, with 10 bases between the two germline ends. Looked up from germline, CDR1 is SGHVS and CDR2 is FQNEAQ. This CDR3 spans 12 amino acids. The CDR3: CASSFGGGEQYF. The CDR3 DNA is TGTGCCAGCAGCTTCGGTGGGGGAGAGCAGTACTTC.